The clone carrying this T cell receptor beta chain has just a few counts. Antigen unknown. 5'RACE with constant-segment primers built TCRalpha and TCRbeta cDNA libraries with UMIs. TCRdb called the 5' RACE reads again in MiXCR, with one record for every CDR3 protein. The profile shows about 160,000 distinct CDR3 sequences, roughly 31% of them singletons. This CDR3 is 16 amino acids long. Germline CDR1 SGHVS, CDR2 FNYEAQ. V dropped 0 bases and J dropped 3; count of bases not matched to a gene: 6. The sample originates from a study of T-cell memory formation after mild COVID-19. Overall study context: TCR clusters largely stayed donor specific.

General study points: Whether second-wave clones peaking at day 37 were SARS-CoV-2 specific went unconfirmed. Shrinking CD4+ clones resided mostly in CM and EM, and CD8+ ones in EMRA.

Sequencing was done on a sample of PBMCs or a T cell subset sorted from them (not recorded which). The chain recombines TRBV7-6 with TRBJ2-7; the match to TRBD1 covers 9 bases. This TCR came from an adult woman who had mild COVID-19 (a few samples of this study predate the infection). Cell type and time point are not known. The CDR3 nucleotides are TGTGCCAGCAGCTTAGCCGCGGGACAGGGATTCTACGAGCAGTACTTC. It encodes CASSLAAGQGFYEQYF.